The entry below gives a single TCR beta chain sequence along with its context. Clones were sequenced by immunoSEQ multiplex PCR, and TCRdb holds only the in-frame ones, with some missing. Here the sample spans approximately 250,000 clones, approximately 88% being singletons. The germline V gene has CDR1 WNHNN and CDR2 SYGVQD (reference sequence). V lost 6 bases and J lost 6; bases outside the gene matches: 5. The CDR3 consists of 15 residues. This sample is drawn from a study of blood T cell repertoires in COVID-19. The sequence came from a woman in her thirties or forties with acute COVID-19. The sequenced material came from PBMCs or T cells enriched from blood (not recorded which). V gene TRBV10-1 combines with J gene TRBJ2-3; 14 bases align to TRBD2. The CDR3 spells CASSGTSGGLDTQYF. The CDR3 DNA follows: TGCGCCAGCAGCGGGACTAGCGGGGGCCTGGATACGCAGTATTTT.